These T cell receptor beta chains were read from a single sample in a study of blood T cell repertoires in COVID-19. The data were produced by immunoSEQ multiplex PCR, yet TCRdb's version contains in-frame clones alone and is incomplete. The data hold about 180,000 clones, with about 82% observed a single time. Material: PBMCs or T cells enriched from blood (not recorded which). The receptors here all came from a woman in her 30s who had recovered from COVID-19. Each CDR3 is given with its conserved first and last residue. D genes are given only for firm matches.

J gene: TRBJ2-1
D gene: .
V gene: TRBV20-1
CDR3 DNA: TGCAGTGCTAGTGAACAGGGCCGGCGACCCTACAATGAGCAGTTCTTC
CDR3 protein: CSASEQGRRPYNEQFF

J gene: TRBJ1-2
D gene: .
V gene: TRBV25-1
CDR3 DNA: TGTGCCAGCAGTGAATTTTCAGGGTTAGATCTTTTCTATGGCTACACCTTC
CDR3 protein: CASSEFSGLDLFYGYTF

J gene: TRBJ2-1
D gene: TRBD2
V gene: TRBV27
CDR3 DNA: TGTGCCAGCAGTTACCGGACTAGCGGGAGCCGCAGCCATGAGCAGTTCTTC
CDR3 protein: CASSYRTSGSRSHEQFF

J gene: TRBJ2-5
D gene: .
V gene: TRBV5-4
CDR3 DNA: TGTGCCAGCAGCTTGGGTGGTAGCAAAGAGACCCAGTACTTC
CDR3 protein: CASSLGGSKETQYF

J gene: TRBJ1-1
D gene: .
V gene: TRBV6-5
CDR3 DNA: TGTGCCAGCAGTTCGGTAGGGGTGGGGAACACTGAAGCTTTCTTT
CDR3 protein: CASSSVGVGNTEAFF

J gene: TRBJ1-1
D gene: .
V gene: TRBV2
CDR3 DNA: TGTGCCAGCAGTGAAAGGGGTTTGGGCACTGAAGCTTTCTTT
CDR3 protein: CASSERGLGTEAFF

J gene: TRBJ2-7
D gene: .
V gene: TRBV3-1/TRBV3-2
CDR3 DNA: TGTGCCAGCAGCCAAGGTTACGGCTACGAGCAGTACTTC
CDR3 protein: CASSQGYGYEQYF

J gene: TRBJ1-1
D gene: .
V gene: TRBV6-5
CDR3 DNA: TGTGCCGGACAGACGAACACTGAAGCTTTCTTT
CDR3 protein: CAGQTNTEAFF

J gene: TRBJ1-1
D gene: .
V gene: TRBV9
CDR3 DNA: TGTGCCAGCAGCGTAGGTAGGAACACTGAAGCTTTCTTT
CDR3 protein: CASSVGRNTEAFF

J gene: TRBJ1-5
D gene: .
V gene: TRBV28
CDR3 DNA: TGTGCCAGCTTGTGGACAGCCGGAAATCAGCCCCAGCATTTT
CDR3 protein: CASLWTAGNQPQHF

J gene: TRBJ2-1
D gene: .
V gene: TRBV6-1
CDR3 DNA: TGTGCCAGCAGTGAACTGGACTTGAACTCCTACAATGAGCAGTTCTTC
CDR3 protein: CASSELDLNSYNEQFF

J gene: TRBJ2-3
D gene: TRBD1
V gene: TRBV29-1
CDR3 DNA: TGCAGCGTTCGAGACAGGGGAGGCACAGATACGCAGTATTTT
CDR3 protein: CSVRDRGGTDTQYF